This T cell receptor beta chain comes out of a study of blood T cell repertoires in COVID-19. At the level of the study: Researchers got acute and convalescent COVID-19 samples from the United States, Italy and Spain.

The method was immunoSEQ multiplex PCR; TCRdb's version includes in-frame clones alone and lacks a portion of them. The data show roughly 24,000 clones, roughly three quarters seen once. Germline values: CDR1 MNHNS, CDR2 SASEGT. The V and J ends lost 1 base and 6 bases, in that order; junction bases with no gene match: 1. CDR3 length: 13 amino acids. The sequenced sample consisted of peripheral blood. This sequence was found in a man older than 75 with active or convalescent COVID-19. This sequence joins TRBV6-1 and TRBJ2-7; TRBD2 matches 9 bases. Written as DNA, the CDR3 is TGTGCCAGCAGTGAAGTACTAGCGGGCGAGCAGTACTTC. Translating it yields CASSEVLAGEQYF.